These 28 T cell receptor beta chains share one sample of origin, sequenced in a study of blood T cell repertoires in COVID-19. Using immunoSEQ multiplex PCR, the repertoire was profiled, and TCRdb retains in-frame clones only, with some absent. Among approximately 150,000 clones listed, roughly 77% were seen once. The sample consisted of peripheral blood. The source is a man in his 60s with acute or convalescent COVID-19.

This clone showed up just once. The rearrangement joins TRBV2 to TRBJ2-7, with 9 bases fitting TRBD2. Germline V gene data show CDR1 as SNHLY and CDR2 as FYNNEI. V shed 2 bases and J 13 bases; nucleotides not matched to a gene: 6. The CDR3 sequence is 12 residues long. The CDR3 DNA sequence: TGTGCCAGCAGTGAACGGCGGGAGGGCCGCTACTTC. This gives the protein CASSERREGRYF.

The chain is built from TRBV9 and TRBJ1-2, with D hard to call. Germline V lookup: CDR1 SGDLS, CDR2 YYNGEE. This CDR3 spans 14 amino acids. V shed 1 base and J shed 1 base, with 8 bases lying between them. CDR3: CASSVFELNYGYTF. For the CDR3, the DNA is TGTGCCAGCAGCGTATTCGAACTTAACTATGGCTACACCTTC. Full variable domain (rest looked up from reference TRBV9 and TRBJ1-2): DSGVTQTPKHLITATGQRVTLRCSPRSGDLSVYWYQQSLDQGLQFLIQYYNGEERAKGNILERFSAQQFPDLHSELNLSSLELGDSALYFCASSVFELNYGYTFGSGTRLTVV.

V gene TRBV27 combines with J gene TRBJ1-6, with D uncertain. The V end was cut by 6 bases, the J end by 7 bases, with 19 bases between. CDR3 length: 16 amino acids. Germline V gene lookup returns CDR1 MNHEY and CDR2 SMNVEV (reference sequence). In DNA, the CDR3 is TGTGCCAGCAGGCCAACCACGGGAGTAAAGAATTCACCCCTCCACTTT. Protein sequence: CASRPTTGVKNSPLHF.

The V call is TRBV5-6, the J call TRBJ1-6, with no clear D. The V gene's germline CDR1 is SGHDT and CDR2 YYEEEE. Trimming removed 2 bases at V and 9 bases at J, with 18 bases between. The CDR3 has 16 amino acids. The CDR3 bases are TGTGCCAGCAGCTTCAGCAGCGCTTATCGGTTTTCACCCCTCCACTTT. Its protein product is CASSFSSAYRFSPLHF. Supplemented by reference TRBV5-6 and TRBJ1-6, the full variable domain reads DAGVTQSPTHLIKTRGQQVTLRCSPKSGHDTVSWYQQALGQGPQFIFQYYEEEERQRGNFPDRFSGHQFPNYSSELNVNALLLGDSALYLCASSFSSAYRFSPLHFGNGTRLTVT.

The chain is built from TRBV24-1 and TRBJ2-2, with D possibly matching TRBD1 (6 bases). Germline values: CDR1 KGHDR, CDR2 SFDVKD. Trimming took 4 bases from V and 1 from J, leaving 12 bases between them. This CDR3 spans 16 amino acids. The CDR3 DNA reads TGTGCCACCAGTGACTCCGGGACACAGAACACCGGGGAGCTGTTTTTT. It encodes CATSDSGTQNTGELFF.

This clone has a count of ten or more. The V and J genes are TRBV10-3 and TRBJ2-3; TRBD2 matches at 14 bases. Germline V lookup: CDR1 ENHRY, CDR2 SYGVKD. V lost 8 bases and J lost 0; bases outside the gene matches: 4. The CDR3 runs 16 residues. CDR3 sequence: CAIGTSGSTSTDTQYF. In DNA form, the CDR3 reads TGTGCCATCGGGACTAGCGGGAGCACTAGCACAGATACGCAGTATTTT.

This clone has a handful of counts. The chain joins TRBV5-5 to TRBJ1-5; 7 bases map to TRBD1. This CDR3 contains 14 residues. Germline CDR1 and CDR2: SGHKS and YYEKEE (reference sequence). The J segment lost 5 bases and the V segment lost 4 bases, leaving 6 bases of the junction unmatched. The CDR3 loop is CASSPGQDYQPQHF. The CDR3 bases are TGTGCCAGCAGCCCAGGACAGGATTATCAGCCCCAGCATTTT.

The rearrangement uses TRBV27 and TRBJ2-3; 10 positions match TRBD1. Germline assignment: CDR1 MNHEY and CDR2 SMNVEV (reference sequence). The CDR3 runs 17 residues. J gave up 2 bases and V 3 bases, and 8 bases lay outside the gene matches. The CDR3 is CASSFLPTGGFTDTQYF. The CDR3, as DNA: TGTGCCAGCAGTTTCCTGCCGACAGGGGGCTTCACAGATACGCAGTATTTT.

The chain couples TRBV4-1 to TRBJ1-5; the match to TRBD1 covers 9 bases. Germline V gives CDR1 MGHRA, CDR2 YSYEKL. This CDR3 contains 18 residues. Germline trimming cut 5 bases from V and 0 bases from J; bases unmatched to any gene: 11. CDR3 amino acids: CASSNRGRHGYSNQPQHF. The CDR3 DNA reads TGCGCCAGCAGCAACAGGGGGCGTCATGGTTATAGCAATCAGCCCCAGCATTTT.

This clone was recorded once. The chain is built from TRBV5-1 and TRBJ2-7; TRBD1 is a possible D gene (5 bases). The CDR3 contains 14 residues. The germline gives CDR1 SGHRS, CDR2 YFSETQ. The ends were cut back, 4 bases at V and 2 bases at J, with 13 bases in the middle. The CDR3 region has the DNA TGCGCCAGCAGCCAGGGTGGGATCACCTACGAGCAGTACTTC. Its protein product is CASSQGGITYEQYF.

The chain uses TRBV24-1 and TRBJ2-2, with 8 bases aligning to TRBD1. Germline V gene sequence: CDR1 KGHDR, CDR2 SFDVKD. The V gene end was trimmed by 1 base and the J gene end by 6 bases; junction bases not matched to a gene: 3. The CDR3 is 15 residues long. CDR3 protein: CATSDFQGAAGELFF. In DNA form, the CDR3 reads TGTGCCACCAGTGATTTTCAGGGGGCGGCCGGGGAGCTGTTTTTT.

The rearrangement links TRBV12-3 or TRBV12-4 to TRBJ2-1, with D maybe TRBD1 (6 bases). Trimming shortened V by 4 bases and J by 7 bases, and 11 bases separated the two germline ends. CDR3 length: 13 amino acids. CDR3 in DNA: TGTGCCAGCAGTTGGACAGTGAGGAATGAGCAGTTCTTC. Translated: CASSWTVRNEQFF.

The V call is TRBV24-1, the J call TRBJ1-2; D is uncertain. Per the germline V gene, CDR1 is KGHDR and CDR2 is SFDVKD. This CDR3 has 14 amino acids. V dropped 0 bases and J dropped 2 bases, with 6 bases sitting between them. The CDR3 loop reads CATSDLWQNYGYTF. The CDR3, as DNA: TGTGCCACCAGTGATTTGTGGCAGAACTATGGCTACACCTTC.

V and J are TRBV20-1 and TRBJ2-3; D remains ambiguous. The CDR3 is 12 amino acids. CDR1 is DFQATT and CDR2 is SNEGSKA in the germline V gene (reference sequence). V lost 3 bases, J lost 0 bases, and 4 bases lay in between. The CDR3 is CSASRSTDTQYF. In DNA form, the CDR3 reads TGCAGTGCTAGTCGGAGCACAGATACGCAGTATTTT.

This chain joins TRBV7-9 and TRBJ2-3; TRBD2 is a possible D gene (6 bases). This CDR3 is 16 amino acids long. CDR1 and CDR2 (germline): SEHNR, FQNEAQ (reference sequence). Trimming removed 1 base at V and 3 bases at J, with 14 bases between. CDR3 in DNA: TGTGCCAGCAGCTTAGAGGTCCTAGCGCTGACAGATACGCAGTATTTT. Translating it yields CASSLEVLALTDTQYF.

Only a few counts were recorded for this clone. The rearrangement uses TRBV15 and TRBJ2-3; possible D gene TRBD2, 6 bases. Between the trimmed V and J ends, which lost 1 base and 0 bases, there was a span of 14 bases. The CDR3 spans 17 residues. Germline assignment: CDR1 LNHNV and CDR2 YYDKDF (reference sequence). CDR3 in amino acids: CATSRARWGVSTDTQYF. As DNA, the CDR3 is TGTGCCACCAGCAGAGCCCGGTGGGGGGTAAGCACAGATACGCAGTATTTT.

The DNA for the CDR3 is TGCGCCAGCAGCCAAGTTGAGGGCGGGAGAGGGGAGCTGTTTTTT. Translating it yields CASSQVEGGRGELFF. The genes are TRBV4-1 and TRBJ2-2; TRBD2 matches at 7 bases. This CDR3 contains 15 residues. V was pared by 1 base and J by 8 bases, with 7 bases of the junction left unmatched. Germline CDR1 and CDR2: MGHRA and YSYEKL.

This clone was seen a few times. This rearrangement joins TRBV10-3 to TRBJ2-7; 12 positions agree with TRBD1. The germline V gene has CDR1 ENHRY and CDR2 SYGVKD. V trimming: 4 bases; J trimming: 4 bases; junction bases outside the gene matches: 2. The CDR3 has 14 amino acids. CDR3 coding DNA: TGTGCCATCAGTGCGGGACAGGGGGCTTACGAGCAGTACTTC. Amino acid sequence: CAISAGQGAYEQYF.

The V gene is TRBV2, the J gene TRBJ2-7, with 11 bases that match TRBD2. After removal of 6 bases from V and 2 bases from J, the junction contained 3 bases not matched to a gene. This CDR3 spans 14 amino acids. Germline loops: CDR1 SNHLY, CDR2 FYNNEI. Here the CDR3 reads CASRPGLAAYEQYF. As DNA, the CDR3 is TGTGCCAGCAGACCGGGACTAGCGGCCTACGAGCAGTACTTC.

This clone came up once. The chain recombines TRBV9 with TRBJ2-1, with 10 bases that match TRBD2. V dropped 0 bases and J dropped 9; count of bases not matched to a gene: 12. In germline, CDR1 is SGDLS, CDR2 YYNGEE. This CDR3 has 17 residues. The CDR3 nucleotides read TGTGCCAGCAGCGTAGGGGCTAGCGGGAGTCAACGCATTGAGCAGTTCTTC. It is translated as CASSVGASGSQRIEQFF.

The chain couples TRBV7-5 to TRBJ1-4; TRBD1 is taken as the D call from the table, unchecked against the DNA. TRBV7-5 is a recognized pseudogene. CDR3 length equals 14 residues. CDR3 protein: CARSMDRSNEKLFF. In nucleotides, the CDR3 is TGTGCCAGAAGCATGGACAGATCTAATGAAAAACTGTTTTTT.

The chain joins TRBV10-2 to TRBJ2-7, with D perhaps TRBD2 (5 bases). Germline values: CDR1 WSHSY, CDR2 SAAADI. CDR3 size: 16 residues. V dropped 0 bases and J dropped 4 bases, with 16 bases sitting between them. The CDR3 DNA is TGCGCCAGCAGTGAGTCGATTAATGAGGGTTGGTACGAGCAGTACTTC. Residues: CASSESINEGWYEQYF.

The chain couples TRBV19 to TRBJ2-1, with TRBD2 identical over 11 bases. Trimming removed 4 bases from V and 4 bases from J; junction bases left unmatched: 6. Germline CDR1 is LNHDA and CDR2 is SQIVND (reference sequence). The CDR3 runs to 16 residues. CDR3 DNA sequence: TGTGCCAGTAGTACTACTCTAGCGGGAGGTTACAATGAGCAGTTCTTC. The encoded protein is CASSTTLAGGYNEQFF.

The DNA for the CDR3 is TGTGCCAGCAGCTTAGAGGCTAGCGGCTTCACAGATACGCAGTATTTT. Its translation: CASSLEASGFTDTQYF. This chain joins TRBV7-8 and TRBJ2-3; 7 nucleotides align to TRBD2. CDR1 is SGHVS, CDR2 FQNEAQ, per germline. Losses at the gene ends were 1 base for V and 2 bases for J; bases not matched to a gene: 6. There are 16 residues in the CDR3.

The genes are TRBV19 and TRBJ2-2, with a tentative D call TRBD1 (6 bases). The CDR3 extends over 14 amino acids. Trimming cost V 3 bases and J 6 bases, with 11 bases left between them. Germline CDR1 reads LNHDA; CDR2 reads SQIVND (reference sequence). This chain's CDR3 is CASSIGTPPGELFF. The CDR3 bases are TGTGCCAGTAGTATTGGGACACCTCCCGGGGAGCTGTTTTTT.

The chain couples TRBV11-2 to TRBJ2-7; D is possibly TRBD2 (6 bases). Germline lookup yields CDR1 SGHAT and CDR2 FQNNGV. The V and J ends lost 4 bases and 6 bases respectively, with 25 bases between them. The CDR3 is 17 amino acids. In DNA, the CDR3 is TGTGCCAGCAGCTCCGCGGGGTGGGCAGGAGGAAGGATCGAGCAGTACTTC. Amino acids: CASSSAGWAGGRIEQYF.

This clone appeared many times. CDR3 residues: CASSQERTGNQPQHF. In DNA, the CDR3 is TGCGCCAGCAGCCAAGAAAGGACGGGAAATCAGCCCCAGCATTTT. The chain has TRBV4-1 and TRBJ1-5, with D unresolved. Germline CDR1 is MGHRA and CDR2 is YSYEKL. V was trimmed by 0 bases and J by 4 bases, leaving 10 bases between them. CDR3 length: 15 residues.

The CDR3 DNA follows: TGTGCCAGCAGTTACTCCGTCGGTCTATCAGGTCGGGAGAGCTACGAGCAGTACTTC. Translating gives CASSYSVGLSGRESYEQYF. The chain carries TRBV6-2 or TRBV6-3 and TRBJ2-7, with D perhaps matching TRBD2 (6 bases). CDR3 length equals 19 residues. Trimming stripped 0 bases from V and 3 bases from J, with 24 bases between. Germline lookup yields CDR1 MNHEY and CDR2 SVGEGT.